Shown below are 20 T cell receptor beta chains from a single sample sequenced in a study of cytomegalovirus exposure and HLA in healthy donors. The study ran its PCR with 60 Vbeta and 13 Jbeta primers. Here immunoSEQ multiplex PCR was the method, and the copy in TCRdb shows in-frame clones only, minus some. In the table there are around 120,000 clones, 81% of which are singletons. Sequences were obtained from PBMCs. These receptors were taken from a man in his late teens or twenties in good health and CMV-seronegative.

This chain uses TRBV12-5 with TRBJ2-5, with D uncertain. The J call may not be correct, given that the DNA end is closer to TRBJ2-7. CDR3 size: 19 residues. The germline V gene has CDR1 LGHNT and CDR2 FRNRAP. The DNA for the CDR3 is TGTGCTAGTGGTTTGGTAAACTTTAGCTCTGTTGGCTCTTCCTACGAGCAGTACTTC. It is translated as CASGLVNFSSVGSSYEQYF.

The rearrangement uses TRBV30 and TRBJ2-3; possibly TRBD2 for D (6 bases). This CDR3 region has 12 residues. The germline CDR1 and CDR2 sequences are GTSNPN and SVGIG (reference sequence). Between the trimmed V and J ends, which lost 6 bases and 2 bases, there was a span of 9 bases. CDR3 nucleotides: TGTGCCTGCGCGGGGTTCACAGATACGCAGTATTTT. The encoded protein is CACAGFTDTQYF.

The chain carries TRBV4-3 and TRBJ2-7; 10 bases are shared with TRBD1. Germline V gene data show CDR1 as LGHNA and CDR2 as YSLEER. With V trimmed by 3 bases and J by 0 bases, 8 bases remained unmatched. The CDR3 has 17 residues. DNA for the CDR3: TGCGCCAGCAGCCATGCACCGGGACAGGGGTACTCCTACGAGCAGTACTTC. Encoded protein: CASSHAPGQGYSYEQYF.

Here the CDR3 DNA reads TGCGCCAGCAGCCAAGAAGGGGGTCAGACCTACGAGCAGTACTTC. It encodes CASSQEGGQTYEQYF. This chain uses TRBV4-3 with TRBJ2-7, with a tentative D call TRBD1 (6 bases). Germline loops: CDR1 LGHNA, CDR2 YSLEER. V was cut by 0 bases and J by 2 bases, with 11 bases left in between. The CDR3 runs 15 residues.

The chain couples TRBV5-1 to TRBJ2-7; D is ambiguous. With 4 bases removed from V and 0 bases from J, the gap between germline ends came to 5 bases. Germline assignment: CDR1 SGHRS and CDR2 YFSETQ. This CDR3 region has 12 residues. In DNA, the CDR3 is TGCGCCAGCAGCGTAGACTCCTACGAGCAGTACTTC. It translates to CASSVDSYEQYF.

This sequence joins TRBV4-3 and TRBJ2-2; D call uncertain. The CDR3 length is 16 residues. CDR1 and CDR2 (germline): LGHNA, YSLEER. The V gene lost 1 base and the J gene lost 4 bases, with 13 bases spanning the gap. The CDR3 bases are TGCGCCAGCAGCCAAGCACCGGTGAGAACCACCGGGGAGCTGTTTTTT. Translated, it gives CASSQAPVRTTGELFF.

This rearrangement joins TRBV4-3 to TRBJ2-1; possible D gene TRBD1, 5 bases. This CDR3 is built from 15 residues. Germline CDR1 is LGHNA and CDR2 is YSLEER. V was trimmed by 1 base and J by 5 bases, leaving 12 bases between them. The CDR3 spells CASSQVFDSDNEQFF. DNA for the CDR3: TGCGCCAGCAGCCAAGTGTTCGACAGTGACAATGAGCAGTTCTTC.

This clone was detected a few times. The CDR3 region is CASSEGDIQYF. The CDR3, as DNA: TGCGCCAGCAGTGAGGGGGACATTCAGTACTTC. This rearrangement joins TRBV5-1 to TRBJ2-4; a possible D gene is TRBD1 (6 bases). This CDR3 is built from 11 residues. V was shortened by 5 bases and J by 8 bases, with 8 bases between the two germline ends. Germline loops: CDR1 SGHRS, CDR2 YFSETQ.

The rearrangement uses TRBV19 and TRBJ1-6; perhaps TRBD1 as D (6 bases). This CDR3 contains 16 residues. Germline loops: CDR1 LNHDA, CDR2 SQIVND (reference sequence). V gave up 7 bases and J gave up 6 bases, with 19 bases separating them. The CDR3 coding sequence is TGTGCCAGTACCCTTTCAAGACAGGCCCTTAATTCACCCCTCCACTTT. This sequence encodes CASTLSRQALNSPLHF. Looking up the rest from reference TRBV19 and TRBJ1-6 gives the full variable domain: DGGITQSPKYLFRKEGQNVTLSCEQNLNHDAMYWYRQDPGQGLRLIYYSQIVNDFQKGDIAEGYSVSREKKESFPLTVTSAQKNPTAFYLCASTLSRQALNSPLHFGNGTRLTVT.

The gene calls are TRBV4-3 and TRBJ2-1, with D maybe TRBD2 (6 bases). The CDR3 contains 14 residues. The V end lost 0 bases, the J end lost 8 bases, and 11 bases lay between the germline ends. CDR1 is LGHNA, CDR2 YSLEER, per germline. The CDR3 region is CASSQDAGRYEQFF. Written as DNA, the CDR3 is TGCGCCAGCAGCCAAGACGCAGGGAGGTATGAGCAGTTCTTC.

A remark on this clone: This specimen includes other DNA sequences encoding the same CDR3. The chain couples TRBV15 to TRBJ1-4, with a tentative D call TRBD1 (6 bases). V lost 0 bases, J lost 5 bases, and 7 bases lay in between. The CDR3 consists of 14 residues. The germline V gene encodes CDR1 LNHNV and CDR2 YYDKDF (reference sequence). CDR3 DNA sequence: TGTGCCACCAGCAGAGACAGGGGAAATGAAAAACTGTTTTTT. This encodes CATSRDRGNEKLFF.

The chain employs TRBV6-5 and TRBJ1-2; a possible D gene is TRBD1 (6 bases). The CDR3 totals 15 residues. The V end lost 5 bases, the J end lost 1 base, and 14 bases lay between the germline ends. Germline V gene data show CDR1 as MNHEY and CDR2 as SVGAGI. CDR3 nucleotide sequence: TGTGCCAGCAGTAATACAGGGACCCTTAACTATGGCTACACCTTC. Its translation: CASSNTGTLNYGYTF.

This sequence joins TRBV27 and TRBJ1-1; D may be TRBD1 (5 bases). Germline-derived CDR1 and CDR2 are MNHEY and SMNVEV (reference sequence). The CDR3 loop spans 17 amino acids. The germline V and J ends were trimmed by 5 bases and 4 bases, with 23 bases remaining between them. Written as DNA, the CDR3 is TGTGCCAGCAGTCAGTCCCCGGCAGGGCTGGTAGGCACTGAAGCTTTCTTT. This encodes CASSQSPAGLVGTEAFF.

CDR3 in DNA: TGTGCCAGCAGCCCGAAGGTGCGTAGGTACGGGGGTAATTCACCCCTCCACTTT. This sequence encodes CASSPKVRRYGGNSPLHF. The V call is TRBV5-6, the J call TRBJ1-6; possible D gene TRBD1, 5 bases. The CDR3 contains 18 residues. The V end was cut by 4 bases, the J end by 6 bases, with 23 bases between. Germline CDR1 is SGHDT and CDR2 is YYEEEE.

The rearrangement links TRBV15 to TRBJ2-4, with D perhaps TRBD1 (5 bases). V was shortened by 0 bases and J by 4 bases, with 10 bases between the two germline ends. This CDR3 region has 15 residues. Germline CDR1 reads LNHNV; CDR2 reads YYDKDF (reference sequence). In DNA, the CDR3 is TGTGCCACCAGCAGAGATCGGGCAGGGAAAAACATTCAGTACTTC. The encoded protein is CATSRDRAGKNIQYF.

The chain carries TRBV9 and TRBJ1-5, with TRBD1 matching over 9 bases. The CDR3 runs to 14 residues. V dropped 0 bases and J dropped 7; count of bases not matched to a gene: 2. CDR1 SGDLS and CDR2 YYNGEE come from the germline V gene. The CDR3 is CASSVGQGDQPQHF. The CDR3 DNA reads TGTGCCAGCAGCGTAGGACAGGGGGACCAGCCCCAGCATTTT.

In its sample, this clone was seen once. V usage is TRBV30 and J usage is TRBJ1-6, with TRBD1 matching 7 bases. The length of the CDR3 is 14 residues. From germline, CDR1 is GTSNPN and CDR2 SVGIG (reference sequence). V lost 8 bases to trimming and J lost 1 base; unmatched junction nucleotides: 5. DNA of the CDR3: TGTGCCCGTACAGGGGATTCCTATAATTCACCCCTCCACTTT. It specifies CARTGDSYNSPLHF.

This chain connects TRBV5-1 to TRBJ1-4; possible D gene TRBD1, 5 bases. The germline CDR1 and CDR2 sequences are SGHRS and YFSETQ. V shed 1 base and J shed 11 bases, with 15 bases lying between them. The CDR3 consists of 14 residues. The CDR3 nucleotides are TGCGCCAGCAGCTTGTCTATTGCGGAGGGGAAACTGTTTTTT. Translating gives CASSLSIAEGKLFF.

This clone occurred a few times. This sequence joins TRBV4-2 and TRBJ1-3; D remains ambiguous. The CDR3 runs to 15 residues. The V and J ends lost 5 bases and 0 bases respectively, with 11 bases between them. The germline gives CDR1 LGHNA, CDR2 YNFKEQ. CDR3 loop: CASSGTGSSGNTIYF. The DNA for the CDR3 is TGTGCCAGCAGCGGAACCGGGAGCTCTGGAAACACCATATATTTT.

The rearrangement links TRBV28 to TRBJ2-1; the match to TRBD2 covers 9 bases. With 6 bases clipped from V and 6 bases from J, the junction kept 12 bases outside the gene matches. Looked up from germline, CDR1 is MDHEN and CDR2 is SYDVKM. The CDR3 totals 16 residues. CDR3 sequence (DNA): TGTGCCAGCAGCAGACCCTCTAGCGGGGTTATCAATGAGCAGTTCTTC. This encodes CASSRPSSGVINEQFF. Complete variable domain (other parts from reference TRBV28 and TRBJ2-1): DVKVTQSSRYLVKRTGEKVFLECVQDMDHENMFWYRQDPGLGLRLIYFSYDVKMKEKGDIPEGYSVSREKKERFSLILESASTNQTSMYLCASSRPSSGVINEQFFGPGTRLTVL.